The 24 T cell receptor beta chains reported below all come from one sample, sequenced in a study of CD8+CD57+ T cells in acquired aplastic anemia. Antigen specificity for these receptors is unknown. The study's findings and limits: Lower diversity marked CD8+CD57+ cells in patients, relative to total CD4+ and CD8+ pools.

Only patients with CD8+CD57+ cell expansion on flow cytometry were chosen for sequencing. TCR beta VDJ and CDR3 profiles were obtained from a genomic DNA template. TCRdb processed the reads anew with MiXCR; each CDR3 protein has one entry. Of about 20,000 distinct CDR3 sequences in the sample, 30% to 50% were seen once. The sample consisted of CD8+CD57+ T cells sorted from PBMCs. Subset meaning: bead-enriched CD8+CD57+ effector memory T cells from SAA patients. The receptors originated from a human donor with aplastic anemia.

Many counts were recorded for this clonotype. This CDR3 reads CSASAPGDRRKQYF. The CDR3 nucleotides are TGCAGTGCTAGTGCACCCGGTGACAGGCGGAAGCAGTATTTT. The chain uses TRBV20-1 and TRBJ2-3, with D perhaps matching TRBD1 (6 bases). Trimming took off 3 bases at V and 11 bases at J, with 21 bases between the two ends. The CDR3 extends over 14 amino acids. Germline loops: CDR1 DFQATT, CDR2 SNEGSKA (reference sequence).

This clonotype appeared a few times. The chain is built from TRBV6-2 or TRBV6-3 and TRBJ2-7; 9 nucleotides line up with TRBD1. The CDR3 extends over 15 amino acids. The V gene end was trimmed by 2 bases and the J gene end by 0 bases; junction bases not matched to a gene: 2. Germline loops: CDR1 MNHEY, CDR2 SVGEGT. CDR3 sequence (DNA): TGTGCCAGCAGTTACGGGACAGGGAGCTCCTACGAGCAGTACTTC. As protein: CASSYGTGSSYEQYF.

The genes are TRBV29-1 and TRBJ1-2, with TRBD1 matching over 9 bases. The V segment lost 5 bases and the J segment 6 bases; nucleotides outside the gene matches: 10. The germline CDR1 and CDR2 sequences are SQVTM and ANQGSEA. The CDR3 is 14 amino acids. This chain's CDR3 is CSVSRDRGSDGYTF. The CDR3 bases are TGCAGCGTTTCGAGAGACAGGGGGTCGGATGGCTACACCTTC. The variable domain in full, with the rest retrieved from reference TRBV29-1 and TRBJ1-2, is SAVISQKPSRDICQRGTSLTIQCQVDSQVTMMFWYRQQPGQSLTLIATANQGSEATYESGFVIDKFPISRPNLTFSTLTVSNMSPEDSSIYLCSVSRDRGSDGYTFGSGTRLTVV.

By sample fraction, this clonotype is medium-sized. V gene TRBV10-2 combines with J gene TRBJ2-7; 11 bases map to TRBD2. This CDR3 comprises 16 residues. Germline V lookup: CDR1 WSHSY, CDR2 SAAADI. V trimming: 3 bases; J trimming: 1 base; junction bases outside the gene matches: 5. For the CDR3, the DNA is TGCGCCAGCAGTGACCCCCTAGCGGGAGGTTCCTACGAGCAGTACTTC. Translation gives CASSDPLAGGSYEQYF.

Worth noting for this clonotype: Being one base from a much bigger clone, this may be a read error. This chain connects TRBV10-3 to TRBJ2-6; TRBD1 matches 7 bases. Germline V gene data show CDR1 as ENHRY and CDR2 as SYGVKD. This CDR3 is 16 amino acids long. CDR3 region: CATSESGGSGANVLTF. DNA for the CDR3: TGTGCCACCAGTGAGTCAGGGGGCTCTGGGGCCAACGTCCTGACTTTC.

This clonotype was recorded at least ten times. This chain connects TRBV7-6 to TRBJ2-3, with TRBD1 identical over 7 bases. The ends lost 5 bases at V and 0 bases at J; junction bases unmatched: 2. The CDR3 consists of 14 residues. Germline V gene data show CDR1 as SGHVS and CDR2 as FNYEAQ. This CDR3 is CASSRQGSTDTQYF. CDR3 sequence (DNA): TGTGCCAGCAGCCGACAGGGAAGCACAGATACGCAGTATTTT. Based on the CDR3 plus reference TRBV7-6 and TRBJ2-3, the full variable domain is GAGVSQSPRYKVTKRGQDVALRCDPISGHVSLYWYRQALGQGPEFLTYFNYEAQQDKSGLPNDRFSAERPEGSISTLTIQRTEQRDSAMYRCASSRQGSTDTQYFGPGTRLTVL.

The chain joins TRBV25-1 to TRBJ2-1; D assignment may be TRBD1 or TRBD2 (5 bases each). The length of the CDR3 is 16 residues. V was pared by 1 base and J by 5 bases, with 15 bases between. Germline CDR1 MGHDK, CDR2 SYGVNS. The CDR3 here is CASSESGRWGNNEQFF. The CDR3 nucleotides read TGTGCCAGCAGTGAATCAGGTCGCTGGGGGAACAATGAGCAGTTCTTC.

This clonotype was counted a few times. This sequence joins TRBV20-1 and TRBJ1-6; no firm D call. The CDR3 runs 15 residues. V lost 3 bases to trimming and J lost 5 bases, with 14 bases between them. From germline, CDR1 is DFQATT and CDR2 SNEGSKA (reference sequence). The CDR3 loop reads CSARVAGFDNSPLHF. The CDR3 DNA follows: TGCAGTGCTAGGGTGGCAGGCTTCGATAATTCACCCCTCCACTTT.

The CDR3 is CASSLDRSTDTQYF. The CDR3 DNA reads as TGTGCCAGCAGCTTAGACCGGTCCACAGATACGCAGTATTTT. The chain employs TRBV11-2 and TRBJ2-3; no clear D gene. Germline lookup yields CDR1 SGHAT and CDR2 FQNNGV. The V and J ends lost 0 bases and 2 bases respectively, with 6 bases between them. CDR3 length: 14 amino acids.

This clonotype was seen once. The chain has TRBV27 and TRBJ2-5, with TRBD1 identical over 10 bases. Looked up from germline, CDR1 is MNHEY and CDR2 is SMNVEV (reference sequence). With V trimmed by 5 bases and J by 3 bases, 3 bases remained unmatched. This CDR3 is 14 amino acids long. The CDR3 loop is CASSPGTGEETQYF. DNA of the CDR3: TGTGCCAGCAGTCCCGGGACAGGGGAAGAGACCCAGTACTTC.

The V and J genes are TRBV19 and TRBJ2-5, with 8 bases aligning to TRBD1. Germline V gene lookup returns CDR1 LNHDA and CDR2 SQIVND (reference sequence). J lost 5 bases, V lost 6 bases, and 11 bases had no gene match. This CDR3 region has 15 residues. This CDR3 is CASRPPDRGEETQYF. CDR3 nucleotide sequence: TGTGCCAGTAGACCCCCTGACAGGGGCGAGGAGACCCAGTACTTC.

CDR3 region: CASTSGQGLYPEAFF. In DNA, the CDR3 is TGTGCCAGCACCTCAGGACAGGGGCTTTATCCCGAAGCTTTCTTT. The V call is TRBV25-1, the J call TRBJ1-1, with 9 bases matching TRBD1. After removal of 7 bases from V and 8 bases from J, the junction contained 14 bases not matched to a gene. Germline lookup yields CDR1 MGHDK and CDR2 SYGVNS. This CDR3 has 15 amino acids.

This clonotype occurred a few times. This rearrangement joins TRBV20-1 to TRBJ1-5; D is uncertain. Trimming stripped 1 base from V and 6 bases from J, with 13 bases between. Germline V gives CDR1 DFQATT, CDR2 SNEGSKA (reference sequence). The CDR3 consists of 14 residues. The CDR3 nucleotides read TGCAGTGCTAGAGGGCAGGAGGAGGCTCAGCCCCAGCATTTT. Translated, it gives CSARGQEEAQPQHF.

This clonotype was found a few times. This chain connects TRBV25-1 to TRBJ1-2, with D unclear. Germline V gene lookup returns CDR1 MGHDK and CDR2 SYGVNS. Trimming shortened V by 1 base and J by 2 bases, and 8 bases separated the two germline ends. The CDR3 runs to 14 residues. CDR3 bases: TGTGCCAGCAGTGAATCTGGAGGGAACTATGGCTACACCTTC. Protein: CASSESGGNYGYTF.

This rearrangement joins TRBV20-1 to TRBJ1-2, with TRBD1 matching 10 bases. Germline-derived CDR1 and CDR2 are DFQATT and SNEGSKA (reference sequence). V was clipped by 6 bases and J by 3 bases; unmatched bases: 10. The CDR3 sequence is 15 residues long. The CDR3 DNA sequence: TGCAGTGCCAGGGGACTTGGGACAGGGGACTATGGCTACACCTTC. Protein: CSARGLGTGDYGYTF.

V is TRBV2 and J is TRBJ2-7, with D maybe TRBD2 (5 bases). CDR1 is SNHLY and CDR2 is FYNNEI in the germline V gene. Trimming stripped 1 base from V and 5 bases from J, with 15 bases between. This CDR3 contains 15 residues. CDR3 sequence reads: CASSEGIGIADEQYF. CDR3 sequence (DNA): TGTGCCAGCAGTGAAGGAATCGGGATAGCAGACGAGCAGTACTTC.

This clonotype was seen a few times. V is TRBV6-4 and J is TRBJ1-5; TRBD1 matches at 12 bases. J gave up 3 bases and V 2 bases, and 14 bases lay outside the gene matches. The CDR3 has 20 amino acids. CDR1 is MRHNA and CDR2 is SNTAGT in the germline V gene. CDR3 coding DNA: TGTGCCAGCAGTGACAATGGGGACAGGGGGCGTCTTAGGGACAATCAGCCCCAGCATTTT. Residues: CASSDNGDRGRLRDNQPQHF.

This clonotype turned up a few times. The chain is built from TRBV10-2 and TRBJ2-5, with 7 bases fitting TRBD1. Trimming removed 7 bases from V and 3 bases from J; junction bases left unmatched: 11. The CDR3 length is 15 residues. Germline V gives CDR1 WSHSY, CDR2 SAAADI. The CDR3: CASTSWPGTEETQYF. The CDR3 region has the DNA TGCGCCAGCACCTCGTGGCCCGGGACAGAAGAGACCCAGTACTTC.

The chain has TRBV7-2 and TRBJ1-3; 10 nucleotides match TRBD1. With 1 base clipped from V and 0 bases from J, the junction kept 6 bases outside the gene matches. CDR1 and CDR2 (germline): SGHTA, FQGNSA. This CDR3 contains 18 residues. CDR3 DNA: TGTGCCAGCAGCTTAGGACAGGGGGCAACCTACTCTGGAAACACCATATATTTT. Translating it yields CASSLGQGATYSGNTIYF.

The chain has TRBV7-8 and TRBJ1-6; the D gene is possibly TRBD1 (5 bases). Trimming stripped 3 bases from V and 8 bases from J, with 11 bases between. The length of the CDR3 is 14 residues. Per germline, CDR1 SGHVS and CDR2 FQNEAQ. CDR3 residues: CASSLVQGYSPLHF. The CDR3 nucleotides read TGTGCCAGCAGCTTGGTTCAGGGTTATTCACCCCTCCACTTT.

In this sample, this clonotype turned up a few times. The CDR3 nucleotides read TGTGCCAGCAGCTTAGGGCCCTCACTTGGGGAGACCCAGTACTTC. Amino acid sequence: CASSLGPSLGETQYF. The chain is built from TRBV7-6 and TRBJ2-5; D unresolved. CDR1 is SGHVS and CDR2 is FNYEAQ in the germline V gene. V lost 1 base to trimming and J lost 5 bases, with 14 bases between them. There are 15 residues in the CDR3.

This clonotype was counted ten times or more. The chain joins TRBV20-1 to TRBJ2-5, with D maybe TRBD2 (5 bases). CDR1 is DFQATT and CDR2 is SNEGSKA in the germline V gene (reference sequence). Trimming left V 5 bases short and J 0 bases short, with 10 bases between. This CDR3 contains 13 residues. The DNA for the CDR3 is TGCAGTGCTCTGTCGCGGGACCAAGAGACCCAGTACTTC. It encodes CSALSRDQETQYF.

This clonotype appeared a few times. The chain combines TRBV7-6 with TRBJ2-5; 7 bases map to TRBD2. Looked up from germline, CDR1 is SGHVS and CDR2 is FNYEAQ. The CDR3 has 12 residues. The junction had 1 base not matched to a gene; V was cut back by 8 bases and J by 1 base. Written as DNA, the CDR3 is TGTGCCAGCGGGGGGGGCCAAGAGACCCAGTACTTC. Protein product: CASGGGQETQYF.

The chain joins TRBV5-4 to TRBJ1-6; no clear D. Trimming took off 4 bases at V and 7 bases at J, with 12 bases between the two ends. Germline-derived CDR1 and CDR2 are SGHNT and YYREEE (reference sequence). The CDR3 has 14 residues. For the CDR3, the DNA is TGTGCCAGCAGCGTCGACGAGGGAAATTCACCCCTCCACTTT. As protein: CASSVDEGNSPLHF.